This T cell receptor (beta chain) was captured in a study of graft-versus-host responses after intestinal transplantation. Whole-study results and caveats: Detected in recipient marrow were GvH clones, some of which were first observed in ileum or blood.

This CDR3 spans 14 amino acids. Germline lookup yields CDR1 SNHLY and CDR2 FYNNEI. Trimming shortened V by 3 bases and J by 8 bases, and 14 bases separated the two germline ends. Concerning this clone: Its antigen remains unidentified.

Assay: immunoSEQ multiplex PCR; the TCRdb copy retains only in-frame clones and omits some. The sample gives about 120,000 clones, approximately 95% of which show up once; around 0.12% is in the top ten. The chain is built from TRBV2 and TRBJ2-1; D might be TRBD2 (5 bases). This TCR was recovered from a human donor who received an intestinal transplant. The sequencing here drew on unstimulated CD4+ T cells sorted from spleen or lymph node cells, taken before intestinal transplant. The CDR3 spells CASSEVRAGYEQFF. CDR3 DNA: TGTGCCAGCAGTGAGGTGAGGGCCGGGTATGAGCAGTTCTTC.